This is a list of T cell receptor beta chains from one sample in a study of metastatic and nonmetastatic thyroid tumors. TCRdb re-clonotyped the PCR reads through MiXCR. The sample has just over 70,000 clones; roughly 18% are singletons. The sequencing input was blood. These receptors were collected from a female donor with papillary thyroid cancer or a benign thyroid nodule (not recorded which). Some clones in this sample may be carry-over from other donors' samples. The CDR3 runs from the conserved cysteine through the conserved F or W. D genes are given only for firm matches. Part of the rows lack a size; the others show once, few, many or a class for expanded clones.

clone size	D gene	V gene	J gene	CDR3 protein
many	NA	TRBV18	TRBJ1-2	CASSPPVAQNYGYTF
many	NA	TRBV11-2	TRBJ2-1	CASSSPGRNEQFF
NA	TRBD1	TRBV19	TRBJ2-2	CASRDRATGELFF
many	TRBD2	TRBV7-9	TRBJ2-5	CASSSSGGPETQYF
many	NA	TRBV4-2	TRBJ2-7	CASSQESANEQYF
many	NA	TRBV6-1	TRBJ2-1	CASSLQGTDNEQFF
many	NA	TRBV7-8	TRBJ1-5	CASSFSLDPRQPQHF
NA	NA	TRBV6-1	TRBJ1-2	CASSEALNYGYTF
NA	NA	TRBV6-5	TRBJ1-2	CASSYSVVAENYGYTF
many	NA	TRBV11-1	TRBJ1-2	CASSLNAASNIFGYTF
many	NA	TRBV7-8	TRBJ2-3	CASSHPGGSTDTQYF
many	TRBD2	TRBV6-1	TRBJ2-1	CASSDGTSGSGNEQFF
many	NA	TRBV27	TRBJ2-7	CASSLKTSYEQYF
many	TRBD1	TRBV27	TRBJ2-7	CASRPGTGGYEQYF
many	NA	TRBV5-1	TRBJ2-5	CASSAAGETQYF
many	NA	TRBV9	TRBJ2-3	CASSVGGGRGTDTQYF
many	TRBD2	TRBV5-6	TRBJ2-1	CASSRESGTEQFF
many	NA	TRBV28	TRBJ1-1	CASSFLSGNTEAFF
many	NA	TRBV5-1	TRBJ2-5	CASSSQETQYF
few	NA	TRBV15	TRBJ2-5	CATSRGVGGQETQYF
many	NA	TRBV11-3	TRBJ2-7	CASSSDSGEQYF
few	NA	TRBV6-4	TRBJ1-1	CASSDSIMTEAFF
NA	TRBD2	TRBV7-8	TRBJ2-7	CASSHRDSGSYEQYF
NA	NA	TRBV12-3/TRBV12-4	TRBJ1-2	CASSLGRGYGYTF
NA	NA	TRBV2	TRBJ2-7	CASSCDTWEVYEQYF
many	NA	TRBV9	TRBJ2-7	CASSVVGAGEQYF
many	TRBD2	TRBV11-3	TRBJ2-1	CASSLGSGRNEQFF
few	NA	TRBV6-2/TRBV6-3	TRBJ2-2	CAGSYDGNTEELFF
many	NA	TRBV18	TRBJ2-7	CASSPGPASSYEQYF
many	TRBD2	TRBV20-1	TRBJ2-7	CSARGPAGLYEQYF
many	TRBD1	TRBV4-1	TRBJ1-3	CASSQETGVPGNTIYF
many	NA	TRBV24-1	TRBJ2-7	CATSDWTEDEQYF
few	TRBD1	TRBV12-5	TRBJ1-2	CAIGSGGTGHGYTF
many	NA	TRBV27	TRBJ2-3	CASSLPSGKQYF
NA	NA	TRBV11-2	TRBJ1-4	CASSLNGHLNEKLFF
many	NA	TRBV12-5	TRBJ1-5	CASGLVPGVGNQPQHF
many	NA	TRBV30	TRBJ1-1	CASEGTMKRNTEAFF
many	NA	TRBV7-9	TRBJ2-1	CASSLLTPGNNEQFF
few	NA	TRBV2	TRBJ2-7	CASTGDSYEQYF
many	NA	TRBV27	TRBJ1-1	CASRLTLGGHRTEAFF
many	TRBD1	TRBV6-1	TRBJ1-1	CASRPDRQGAETEAFF
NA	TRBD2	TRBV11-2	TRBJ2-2	CASSLVSGRDFTGELFF
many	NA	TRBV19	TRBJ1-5	CASSIAIGPQHF
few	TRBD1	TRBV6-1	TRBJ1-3	CARTGVGNTIYF
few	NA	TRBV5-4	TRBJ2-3	CASSLAYTDTQYF
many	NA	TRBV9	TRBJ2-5	CASSVGNREETQYF
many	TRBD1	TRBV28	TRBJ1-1	CASSLFEGGAEAFF
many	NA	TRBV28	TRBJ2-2	CASSFIGELFF
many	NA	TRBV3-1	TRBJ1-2	CASSPSPGGNYGYTF
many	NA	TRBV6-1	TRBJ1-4	CASSTGGVYNEKLFF
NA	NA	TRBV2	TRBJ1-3	CASRRTRWPGNTIYF
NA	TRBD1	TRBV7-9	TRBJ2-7	CSSSLGGQGAREQYF
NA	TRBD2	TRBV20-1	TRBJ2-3	CSARSGLAGVSDTQYF
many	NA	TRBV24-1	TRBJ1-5	CATSEILGGHVNQPQHF